This T cell receptor beta chain comes out of a study of shared clonotypes between healthy human individuals (dated by TCRdb to 2020 to 2022). Context from the whole study: A couple of women and a few men aged 18 to 49 years were included in the cohort. The study deeply sequenced blood TCR repertoires of five healthy adults to estimate repertoire size and the extent of clonotype sharing between individuals. For each donor, three plates each were used for CD4 naive and CD4 memory, two plates were used for CD8 naive, and one plate was used for CD8 memory. Leukapheresis yielded between about 0.85 and 9 billion PBMCs per donor. To increase sequencing depth and limit assay-specific biases, TCR repertoire library preparation and sequencing were carried out by different laboratories using diverse techniques.

The investigation overall reported the following: The genetic and exposure-history diversity represented was limited by the small number of donors. Compared with non-shared clonotypes, the clonotypes found in all four sorted-subset donors had higher generation probabilities. Naive subsets generally had larger estimated clonotype richness than memory subsets did. Sharing across four donors was observed for around 5% of naive CD4, 3% to 4% of naive CD8, around 2.5% of memory CD4, and around 0.4% of memory CD8 clonotypes. Only blood was sampled, and tissue TCR repertoires likely differ from those in blood. Based on pairwise subsampling, the degree of clonotype sharing among donors was expected to be affected by sequencing depth. Incomplete sequencing was indicated by rarefaction of sorted-subset datasets, despite the large sequencing depth.

V is clipped by 6 bases and J by 7 bases, and the sequence between their germline boundaries is 12 bases long. Taken from the germline V gene, the CDR1 and CDR2 loops are MNHEY and SVGAGI. Including the terminal cysteine and phenylalanine, the CDR3 comprises 12 residues. The CDR3 DNA has 36 bases and is translated from base 1. On this clone: Its specific antigen is unknown. Per-base quality was not reported, and no clone a single base away is much larger than it.

The donors were healthy, HIV-negative adults who had no recently reported acute infections or vaccinations. All donors were Caucasian adults living in Nashville, Tennessee, USA. CD4+ T cells were enriched by magnetic negative selection, after which naive cells were positively selected on CD45RA and the negative fraction was taken as the memory subset. Blood was obtained by leukapheresis, after which PBMCs were separated by Ficoll-Histopaque density gradient centrifugation and cryopreserved in liquid nitrogen vapor phase. Analytical flow cytometry was used to check the purity and quantity of each magnetically sorted T cell population. Each sorted fraction had its genomic DNA isolated and then quantified by UV absorbance on a Nanodrop 2000c. Using the deep immunoSEQ assay, multiplex PCR amplified TCR CDR3 regions from genomic DNA. For each cell subset, the extracted genomic DNA was distributed evenly across all wells of several immunoSEQ 96-well plates, and each plate served as one replicate. For sorted subsets, about 210 ng of genomic DNA, equivalent to 25,000 to 35,000 T cell genomes, went into each replicate PCR. Purified libraries were measured with a Qubit 3.0 fluorometer, size-checked on a Bioanalyzer 2100, and measured again with the KAPA Library Quantification kit. A separate single-read 150-cycle Illumina NextSeq 550 flow cell was used to sequence each immunoSEQ 96-well plate. From the authors' description of their analysis: Because only junctional sequences without quality scores were contained in the immunoSEQ output, filtering matching that applied to full-length reads could not be performed. To assign V/J genes and CDR3, sequences were annotated against IMGT germline references using PyIR, a Python wrapper for IgBLAST v1.9. Reads with weak V/J assignments (E-value above 1e-6), missing CDR3, stop codons, out-of-frame junctions, or ambiguous translated residues were removed. A V3J clonotype was defined by an identical inferred V gene, J gene, and CDR3 amino acid sequence. The percentage overlap between two repertoires was calculated by dividing the number of shared unique clonotypes by the size of the smaller repertoire. RTK rarefaction, the Chao1 estimator, and Recon v2.1 estimates of unobserved clonotypes were used to assess repertoire richness. OLGA was used to compute generation probabilities for all TCRbeta clonotypes that the gDNA method yielded from a handful of donors. Entries here come from immuneACCESS through TCRdb and include only in-frame sequences with V and J called. Some clones fail to appear in such tables; in the studies checked, an unresolved V gene covers under half of the shortfall, and the cause of the remainder is unknown. That table is the source of V, J and clone size, and D and trimming were worked out from the DNA. The sample records approximately 2,000,000 clones, about nine tenths of which are singletons. Clones ranked in the top ten supply about 0.41% of the sample.

The sequencing sample was made of naive CD4+ T cells from PBMCs. Per the publication, the cell subset or site label means: CD45RA+ positively selected. The clonotype was recovered from a man between 18 and 29 years old in good health. Some clones in this sample may be carry-over from other donors' samples. This sequence uses TRBV6-5 and TRBJ1-2; D gene: possibly TRBD1, on 6 matching bases. The CDR3 amino acid sequence is: CASRQGSIGYTF. The nucleotide sequence reads TGTGCCAGCAGACAGGGTTCGATTGGCTACACCTTC.